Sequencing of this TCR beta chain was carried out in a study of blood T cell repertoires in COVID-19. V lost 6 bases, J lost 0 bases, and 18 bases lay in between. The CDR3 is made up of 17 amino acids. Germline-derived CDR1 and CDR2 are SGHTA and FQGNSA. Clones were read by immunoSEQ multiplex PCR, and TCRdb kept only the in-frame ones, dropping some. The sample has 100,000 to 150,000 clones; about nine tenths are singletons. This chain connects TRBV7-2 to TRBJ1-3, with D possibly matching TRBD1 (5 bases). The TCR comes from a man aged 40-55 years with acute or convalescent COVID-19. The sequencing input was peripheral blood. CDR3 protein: CASSDTPRRDSGNTIYF. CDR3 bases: TGTGCCAGCAGTGACACCCCCCGCAGGGACTCTGGAAACACCATATATTTT.